This T cell receptor (beta chain) was sequenced during a study of blood T cell repertoires in COVID-19. About the research overall: Whether acute or convalescent, the COVID-19 samples came from the United States, Italy and Spain. The analysed material was cDNA or gDNA that came from T cells, B-cell-depleted T cells, or PBMCs.

Assay used: immunoSEQ multiplex PCR; TCRdb lists only in-frame clones, some missing. The sample holds about 8,000 clones, 84% seen once. Germline V gives CDR1 SGHVS, CDR2 FQNEAQ. V lost 9 bases to trimming and J lost 4 bases, with 16 bases between them. There are 14 residues in the CDR3. The receptor comes from a human donor in a cohort sampled during active COVID-19. Sequences were obtained from peripheral blood. The rearrangement uses TRBV7-8 and TRBJ1-5; D may be TRBD1 (5 bases). This chain's CDR3 is CASKDGTGNQPQHF. The DNA for the CDR3 is TGTGCCAGTAAAGACGGGACTGGTAATCAGCCCCAGCATTTT.